Listed below are T cell receptor beta chains from one sample, sequenced in a study of CD8 T cells in Susac syndrome. MiXCR, applied by TCRdb to the immunoSEQ multiplex PCR reads, yields one record per CDR3 protein. The sample comprises some 110,000 distinct CDR3 sequences, approximately 96% of which are singletons, and roughly 0.14% rests with the top ten. Material: CD4+ T cells from PBMCs. Receptors were obtained from a human donor with Susac syndrome. Both conserved end residues are part of each CDR3. Fields, in order: J gene, V gene, clone size, D gene, CDR3 DNA, CDR3 protein. D genes are given only for firm matches. Expanded clones get a size class; other rows say once, few or many, or leave the size out.

>TRBJ2-3|TRBV5-1|NA|NA
TGCGCCAGCAGCTTGGTTGGCAGGGTAGAGGATACGCAGTATTTT
CASSLVGRVEDTQYF
>TRBJ2-5|TRBV27|NA|TRBD2
TGTGCCAGCAAGGGACTAGCGGGGGGTGAGACCCAGTACTTC
CASKGLAGGETQYF
>TRBJ1-1|TRBV29-1|NA|NA
TGCAGCGTTGAAGATCGGGGAAGGGCCGGGACTGAAGCTTTCTTT
CSVEDRGRAGTEAFF
>TRBJ2-3|TRBV20-1|NA|NA
TGCAGTGCAACACCAATAGGGACGTACCCGGATACGCAGTATTTT
CSATPIGTYPDTQYF
>TRBJ2-7|TRBV6-6|NA|NA
TGTGCCAGCAGTGACGTGGGGTTGTCTAGGACCTACGAGCAGTACTTC
CASSDVGLSRTYEQYF
>TRBJ2-1|TRBV9|NA|TRBD2
TGTGCCAGCAGCGTAAAAGAGACTAGCGGGAGCTACAATGAGCAGTTCTTC
CASSVKETSGSYNEQFF
>TRBJ1-5|TRBV5-6|NA|NA
TGTGCCAGCAGCTTGAAGGGAATTCGTCAGCCCCAGCATTTT
CASSLKGIRQPQHF
>TRBJ2-6|TRBV3-1|NA|TRBD2
TGTGCCAGCAGCCGCCGGACTAGCACGAGCTCTGGGGCCAACGTCCTGACTTTC
CASSRRTSTSSGANVLTF
>TRBJ2-7|TRBV7-8|once|NA
TGTGCCAGCAGCTTAAGGGACTCGGGGTCCTACGAGCAGTACTTC
CASSLRDSGSYEQYF
>TRBJ1-2|TRBV12-3/TRBV12-4|NA|NA
TGTGCCAGCAGCCCCGATTTAGTCAGCTATGGCTACACCTTC
CASSPDLVSYGYTF
>TRBJ1-2|TRBV3-1|NA|TRBD1
TGTGCCAGCAGCCACGACAGGGACTATGGCTACACCTTC
CASSHDRDYGYTF
>TRBJ1-2|TRBV12-3/TRBV12-4|NA|TRBD1
TGTGCCAGCAGTTTCGGTGGGACAGGGGTTGGCTACACCTTC
CASSFGGTGVGYTF
>TRBJ2-1|TRBV7-8|NA|NA
TGTGCCAGCAGCTTCAATACAATGAGCGGGCAGTTCTTC
CASSFNTMSGQFF
>TRBJ1-5|TRBV2|NA|NA
TGTGCCAGCAGTTGGGACGGTCAGCCCCAGCATTTT
CASSWDGQPQHF
>TRBJ2-7|TRBV3-1|NA|TRBD2
TGTGCCAGCAGCCAAGCAGGCGGGAGAGGGCAGTACTTC
CASSQAGGRGQYF
>TRBJ2-3|TRBV4-3|once|NA
TGCGCCAGCAGCCAAGCGGGAAGAGATACGCAGTATTTT
CASSQAGRDTQYF
>TRBJ1-2|TRBV20-1|NA|NA
TGCAGTGCTAGGGTTAACTATGGCTACACCTTC
CSARVNYGYTF
>TRBJ1-1|TRBV20-1|NA|NA
TGCAGTGCTAGAGATCCGGGACGGATCCTAGAAGCTTTCTTT
CSARDPGRILEAFF
>TRBJ2-5|TRBV12-3/TRBV12-4|NA|NA
TGTGCCAGCAGCTCCAACAGGGAACCGGAAGAGACCCAGTACTTC
CASSSNREPEETQYF
>TRBJ2-3|TRBV5-5|NA|NA
TGTGCCAGCAGCTCGACCCTGGCAGATACGCAGTATTTT
CASSSTLADTQYF
>TRBJ2-6|TRBV25-1|NA|NA
TGTGCCAGCAGTGCTAGCTCTGGGGCCAACGTCCTGACTTTC
CASSASSGANVLTF
>TRBJ2-1|TRBV7-2|NA|NA
TGTGCCAGCAGGGGGCCGACCGCGAAGAGGGAGAATGAGCAGTTCTTC
CASRGPTAKRENEQFF
>TRBJ2-1|TRBV12-3/TRBV12-4|NA|NA
TGTGCCAGCAGTTCCGCCCAAGCGGCCTACAATGAGCAGTTCTTC
CASSSAQAAYNEQFF
>TRBJ2-4|TRBV30|NA|NA
TGTGCCTGGGGTAGCGGAAACATTCAGTACTTC
CAWGSGNIQYF
>TRBJ1-2|TRBV19|NA|NA
TGTGCCAGTAGTATTGACAGGTTCAATGGCTACACCTTC
CASSIDRFNGYTF
>TRBJ2-7|TRBV29-1|NA|TRBD2
TGCAGCGTAACCATTGGGACTAGCGGGCGTCAGGCCTCCTACGAGCAGTACTTC
CSVTIGTSGRQASYEQYF
>TRBJ1-2|TRBV5-6|NA|NA
TGTGCCAGCAGCTCCCCGTTGAGAGCTAACTATGGCTACACCTTC
CASSSPLRANYGYTF
>TRBJ2-7|TRBV18|few|NA
TGTGCCAGCTCACCTAACGGCTACGAGCAGTACTTC
CASSPNGYEQYF
>TRBJ2-1|TRBV30|NA|NA
TGTGCCTGGGATCTCTACAATGAGCAGTTCTTC
CAWDLYNEQFF
>TRBJ2-7|TRBV11-1|NA|NA
TGTGCCAGCAGCTTAAGGTTTTCCTACGAGCAGTACTTC
CASSLRFSYEQYF
>TRBJ1-1|TRBV5-1|NA|TRBD1
TGCGCCAGCAGCTTGGGCACAGGGGGCGGTATGTTCGCTGAAGCTTTCTTT
CASSLGTGGGMFAEAFF
>TRBJ2-3|TRBV4-2|NA|TRBD2
TGTGCCAGCAGCCAGTTTACTAGCGGGATCACAGATACGCAGTATTTT
CASSQFTSGITDTQYF
>TRBJ1-5|TRBV4-1|NA|NA
TGCGCCAGCAGCCAAGAAGGTGGGCCCTATCAGCCCCAGCATTTT
CASSQEGGPYQPQHF
>TRBJ2-5|TRBV5-6|NA|TRBD1
TGTGCCAGCAGCTTGTCCGGACAGGGTAGGTCAGAGACCCAGTACTTC
CASSLSGQGRSETQYF
>TRBJ1-5|TRBV28|NA|NA
TGTGCCAGCAGTTGGGTTTTATCTCAGCCCCAGCATTTT
CASSWVLSQPQHF
>TRBJ2-7|TRBV9|once|NA
TGTGCCAGCAGCGTAGGGGAAGCGGCCGAGCAGTACTTC
CASSVGEAAEQYF
>TRBJ2-2|TRBV27|once|NA
TGTGCCAGCAGTTTATCGTACAGGCCGAACACCGGGGAGCTGTTTTTT
CASSLSYRPNTGELFF
>TRBJ2-7|TRBV29-1|NA|NA
TGCAGCGCCGTTCAAGGGACCTACGAGCAGTACTTC
CSAVQGTYEQYF
>TRBJ1-1|TRBV20-1|NA|NA
TGCAGTGCTAGAGAAGCCAGGGGCTTGAACACTGAAGCTTTCTTT
CSAREARGLNTEAFF
>TRBJ2-7|TRBV6-5|NA|TRBD2
TGTGCCAGCAGTTACGTGGGCGGGAGTACCTACGAGCAGTACTTC
CASSYVGGSTYEQYF
>TRBJ1-2|TRBV19|NA|NA
TGTGCCAGTAGTATGGAGGCCGCCGGAGCGTCCTATGGCTACACCTTC
CASSMEAAGASYGYTF
>TRBJ2-4|TRBV6-4|NA|TRBD1
TGTGCCAGCAGTAGGACAGGGGGGAGAGGTACGGCCAAAAACATTCAGTACTTC
CASSRTGGRGTAKNIQYF
>TRBJ2-5|TRBV24-1|NA|NA
TGTGCCACCAGTGACCAACAAGAGACCCAGTACTTC
CATSDQQETQYF
>TRBJ2-2|TRBV9|NA|NA
TGTGCCAGCAGTCGACAGAACACCGGGGAGCTGTTTTTT
CASSRQNTGELFF
>TRBJ2-3|TRBV15|NA|TRBD2
TGTGCCACCAGCAGACCGACTAGCGGGAGGTCAGATACGCAGTATTTT
CATSRPTSGRSDTQYF
>TRBJ2-3|TRBV5-6|NA|NA
TGTGCCAGCAGCCCCCCGGGGCGGGCATGGGATACGCAGTATTTT
CASSPPGRAWDTQYF
>TRBJ2-1|TRBV5-1|NA|NA
TGCGCCAGCAGCTTAGGACCTTCTTTTAACAATGAGCAGTTCTTC
CASSLGPSFNNEQFF
>TRBJ2-7|TRBV4-3|few|NA
TGCGCCAGCAGCCAAGAGTACGCCAGTGGGATCGAGCAGTACTTC
CASSQEYASGIEQYF
>TRBJ1-5|TRBV20-1|NA|NA
TGCAGTGCTAGAGATTTTCGGAGGGCTTCAGGCCAGCCCCAGCATTTT
CSARDFRRASGQPQHF
>TRBJ2-1|TRBV11-2|NA|NA
TGTGCCAGCAGCTTAGAACCAGGGGTCATCGCTGAGCAGTTCTTC
CASSLEPGVIAEQFF
>TRBJ1-1|TRBV5-1|NA|NA
TGCGCCAGCAGCTTGGCCCGTGGGCAAACGGTGTTAGGTGAAGCTTTCTTT
CASSLARGQTVLGEAFF
>TRBJ2-1|TRBV12-3/TRBV12-4|NA|NA
TGTGCCAGCAGTCCCGGGGGGACAACTTACAATGAGCAGTTCTTC
CASSPGGTTYNEQFF
>TRBJ1-4|TRBV12-3/TRBV12-4|NA|TRBD1
TGTGCCAGCAGCACGGACAGGGAAAATAATGAAAAACTGTTTTTT
CASSTDRENNEKLFF
>TRBJ2-2|TRBV9|NA|NA
TGTGCCAGCAGCCCCCGGGGTAGCGGGAACACCGGGGAGCTGTTTTTT
CASSPRGSGNTGELFF
>TRBJ1-1|TRBV7-2|NA|TRBD1
TGTGCCAGCAGCCCCCGACAGGGAACTGAAGCTTTCTTT
CASSPRQGTEAFF
>TRBJ2-7|TRBV6-1|NA|NA
TGTGCCAGCAGTGAAGCGGCAGGCCCGAGTCGCGAGCAGTACTTC
CASSEAAGPSREQYF
>TRBJ2-5|TRBV3-1|NA|NA
TGTGCCAGCAGCCAAGATCAAGGGACCCAGTACTTC
CASSQDQGTQYF
>TRBJ2-5|TRBV3-1|NA|NA
TGTGCCAGCAGCCAAAATCTGGGGCGCGAGACCCAGTACTTC
CASSQNLGRETQYF
>TRBJ2-7|TRBV2|NA|NA
TGTGCCAGCAGTGTTCACACTTCCTACGAGCAGTACTTC
CASSVHTSYEQYF